The present TCR beta chain was sequenced within a study of beta chain features in type 1 diabetes. The V and J ends lost 4 bases and 3 bases respectively, with 10 bases between them. The CDR3 spans 14 residues. Germline values: CDR1 LGHNA, CDR2 YSLEER. Study-wide results and caveats: There was a moderate but significant shortening of TCRB CDR3s in all four CD4+ subsets of Type 1 diabetes patients.

Comments on this clone: Its matching antigen is unknown.

Isolated RNA was reverse transcribed in full, so expressed TCRB transcripts were sequenced. TCRdb's copy holds only in-frame clones and misses some; the assay was immunoSEQ multiplex PCR. The repertoire holds about 120,000 clones, with around 16% as singletons. Sequenced: central memory CD4+ T cells from blood. The clonotype was recovered from a man aged 18 to 30 with type 1 diabetes. The chain recombines TRBV4-3 with TRBJ2-1; D not resolved. The DNA of the CDR3 is TGCGCCAGCAGCCGGACCTTTGACTACAATGAGCAGTTCTTC. It codes for CASSRTFDYNEQFF.